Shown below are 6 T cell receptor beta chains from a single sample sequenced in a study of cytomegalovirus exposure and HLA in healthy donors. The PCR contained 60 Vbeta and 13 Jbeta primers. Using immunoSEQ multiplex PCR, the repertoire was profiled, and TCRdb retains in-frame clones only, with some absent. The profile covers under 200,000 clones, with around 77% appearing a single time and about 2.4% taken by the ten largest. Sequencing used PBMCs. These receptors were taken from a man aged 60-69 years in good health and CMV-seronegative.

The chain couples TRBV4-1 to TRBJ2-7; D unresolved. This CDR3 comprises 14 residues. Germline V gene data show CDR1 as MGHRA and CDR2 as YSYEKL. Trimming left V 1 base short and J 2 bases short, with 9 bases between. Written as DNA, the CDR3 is TGCGCCAGCAGCCAAGGCCCGGTGGCCTACGAGCAGTACTTC. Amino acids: CASSQGPVAYEQYF.

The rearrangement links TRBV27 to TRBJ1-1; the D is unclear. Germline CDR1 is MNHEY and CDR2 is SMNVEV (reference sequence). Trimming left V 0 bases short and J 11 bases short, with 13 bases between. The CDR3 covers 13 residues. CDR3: CASSLSGERGAFF. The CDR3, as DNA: TGTGCCAGCAGTTTATCTGGGGAACGGGGTGCTTTCTTT.

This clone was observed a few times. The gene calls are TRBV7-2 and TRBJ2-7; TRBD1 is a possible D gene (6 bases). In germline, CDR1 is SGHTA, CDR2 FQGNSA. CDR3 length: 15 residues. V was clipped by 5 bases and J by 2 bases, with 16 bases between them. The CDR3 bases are TGTGCCAGCAGCAGCCTGGAACGGACAGCCTACGAGCAGTACTTC. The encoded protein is CASSSLERTAYEQYF.

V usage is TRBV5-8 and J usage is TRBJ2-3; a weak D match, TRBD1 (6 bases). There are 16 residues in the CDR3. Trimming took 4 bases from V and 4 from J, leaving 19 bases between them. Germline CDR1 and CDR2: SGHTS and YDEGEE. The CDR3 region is CASSPRGMGGSDTQYF. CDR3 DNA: TGTGCCAGCAGCCCGAGGGGGATGGGTGGGTCAGATACGCAGTATTTT.

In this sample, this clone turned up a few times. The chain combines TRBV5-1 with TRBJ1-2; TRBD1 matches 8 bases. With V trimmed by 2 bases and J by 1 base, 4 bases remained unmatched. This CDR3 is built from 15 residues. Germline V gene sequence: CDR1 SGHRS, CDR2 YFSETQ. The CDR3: CASSFGTGGNYGYTF. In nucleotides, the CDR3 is TGCGCCAGCAGCTTTGGGACAGGAGGTAACTATGGCTACACCTTC.

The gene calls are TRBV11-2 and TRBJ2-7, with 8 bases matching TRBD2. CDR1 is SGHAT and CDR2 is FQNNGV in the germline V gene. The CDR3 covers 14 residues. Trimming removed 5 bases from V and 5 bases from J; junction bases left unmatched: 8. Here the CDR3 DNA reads TGTGCCAGCAGCCGCCGGGAGGGAGGCGACGAGCAGTACTTC. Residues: CASSRREGGDEQYF.